This T cell receptor (beta chain) is drawn from a study of blood T cells in healthy people across ages. This clonotype turned up a few times. The CDR3 is made up of 14 amino acids. CDR1 and CDR2 (germline): DFQATT, SNEGSKA (reference sequence). Primed by a sample-barcoded 5' primer and a J-beta primer mix, a second PCR proceeded for about 6 to 11 cycles. A single record per CDR3 protein comes from TCRdb applying MiXCR to the 5' RACE reads. The sample carries approximately 800,000 distinct CDR3 sequences, just under 25% recorded once. This sample was shared with a second study, whose subject was T cells of mothers and their children.

This chain uses TRBV20-1 with TRBJ2-5; D perhaps matches TRBD2 (6 bases). The tail of the sequence fits TRBJ2-1 better, so the J call may be wrong. The receptor's source is a boy aged 5-17 years in good health. The source material was blood. The CDR3 protein is CSARSERAGNEQFF. CDR3 DNA: TGCAGTGCTAGGTCGGAGAGGGCGGGGAATGAGCAGTTCTTC.